A single TCR beta chain is shown here with its context. The data were obtained in a study of Ad26.COV2.S vaccination and SARS-CoV-2 variants. Study background: Participants got Ad26.COV2.S intramuscularly, once or twice 56 days apart.

Method: immunoSEQ multiplex PCR; TCRdb's copy keeps in-frame clones and lacks some. Of roughly 380,000 clones listed, around 86% are singletons. The treatment is: around 19 received Ad26.COV2.S at low or high dose, single or two shots; about 5 received placebo; per-sample allocation not given. Each sample was drawn 63 days after the first injection (of vaccine or placebo). This clonotype was obtained from a person aged 18-65 years who received the Ad26.COV2.S COVID-19 vaccine or a placebo. The material was peripheral blood, obtained in a trial of Ad26.COV2.S vaccine versus placebo.

The CDR3 protein is CASGLGTGLEAFF. The CDR3 region has the DNA TGTGCCAGCGGTCTCGGGACAGGCCTTGAAGCTTTCTTT. V gene TRBV27 combines with J gene TRBJ1-1, with TRBD1 matching over 8 bases. CDR3 length: 13 residues. Trimming took 8 bases from V and 7 from J; bases not matched to a gene: 9. Germline values: CDR1 MNHEY, CDR2 SMNVEV (reference sequence).